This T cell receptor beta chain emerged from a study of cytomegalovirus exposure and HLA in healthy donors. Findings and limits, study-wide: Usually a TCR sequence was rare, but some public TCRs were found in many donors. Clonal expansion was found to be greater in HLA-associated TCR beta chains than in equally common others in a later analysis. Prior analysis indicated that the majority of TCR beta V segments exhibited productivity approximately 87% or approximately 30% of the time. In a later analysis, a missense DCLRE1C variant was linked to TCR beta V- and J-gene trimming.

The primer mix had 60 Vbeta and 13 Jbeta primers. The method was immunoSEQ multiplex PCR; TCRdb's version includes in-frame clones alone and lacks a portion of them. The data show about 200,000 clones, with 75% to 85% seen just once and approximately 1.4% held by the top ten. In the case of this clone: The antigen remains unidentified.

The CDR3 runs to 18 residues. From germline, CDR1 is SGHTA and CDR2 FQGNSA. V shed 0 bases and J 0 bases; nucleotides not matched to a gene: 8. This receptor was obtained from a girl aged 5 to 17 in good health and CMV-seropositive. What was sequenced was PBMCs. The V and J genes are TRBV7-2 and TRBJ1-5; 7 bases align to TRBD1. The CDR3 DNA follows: TGTGCCAGCAGCTTAGCTGGACCCGGGACAGTTAGCAATCAGCCCCAGCATTTT. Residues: CASSLAGPGTVSNQPQHF. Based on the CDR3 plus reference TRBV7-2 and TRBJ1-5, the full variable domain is GAGVSQSPSNKVTEKGKDVELRCDPISGHTALYWYRQSLGQGLEFLIYFQGNSAPDKSGLPSDRFSAERTGGSVSTLTIQRTQQEDSAVYLCASSLAGPGTVSNQPQHFGDGTRLSIL.